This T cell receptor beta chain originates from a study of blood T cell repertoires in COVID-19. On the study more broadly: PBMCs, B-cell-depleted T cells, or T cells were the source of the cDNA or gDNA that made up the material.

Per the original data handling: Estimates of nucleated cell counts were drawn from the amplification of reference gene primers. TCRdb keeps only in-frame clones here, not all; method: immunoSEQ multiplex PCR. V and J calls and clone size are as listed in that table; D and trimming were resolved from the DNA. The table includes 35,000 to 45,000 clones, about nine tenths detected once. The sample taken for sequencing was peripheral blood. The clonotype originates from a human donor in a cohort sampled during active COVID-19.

The CDR3: CASRRGDSNQPQHF. The CDR3 bases are TGTGCCAGCAGAAGGGGCGATAGCAATCAGCCCCAGCATTTT. The J gene is TRBJ1-5, the V gene TRBV6-6, with D tentatively TRBD1 (5 bases). V was cut by 6 bases and J by 0 bases, with 9 bases left in between. Germline CDR1 reads MNHNY; CDR2 reads SVGAGI (reference sequence). The CDR3 totals 14 residues.